The entry below describes one T cell receptor beta chain. This clonotype was observed many times. Its antigen is still unknown. Within one base of it there is no much larger clone, and no base qualities were kept. The treatment or condition label, read with the paper, signifies: in vitro stimulation with specific CMV peptide epitopes to enrich CMV-specific T cells. The data derive from a study of T cell repertoires in cytomegalovirus infection (dated by TCRdb to between 2018 and 2020). With respect to the entire study: The peptide stimulations were aimed at well-studied HLA-B-restricted epitopes as well as recently identified HLA-C-restricted CMV epitopes, whose presentation resists viral immunomodulation. Donor HLA type was relevant to the analysis, as public TCR beta signatures indicated carriage of CMV infection together with the matching HLA type.

Points the paper makes about the study in general: Cumulative frequency of public TCR beta family members discriminated carriers of CMV infection plus the relevant HLA type in this cohort and an independent approximately 350-donor cohort. The ex vivo response was dominated by HLA-C-restricted CMV-specific TCR beta clonotypes, which also provided the single most frequent clonotype in two of eight donors.

Instrument on record: Illumina HiSeq 1500. The raw public data were reprocessed by TCRdb itself: fastp quality trimming at Q25, MiXCR clonotype calling, in-frame beta chains only. Each entry is one CDR3 protein sequence, shown with its most common DNA and genes. This sample gives roughly 80,000 distinct CDR3 sequences in total; about 37% of them show up just once. The ten most abundant clones make up 90% to 95% of the sample. Via the germline V gene, CDR1 is SGHVS and CDR2 FNYEAQ. The CDR3 spans 15 residues, from the cysteine through the phenylalanine. The sequence is cut down to CDR3 DNA, 45 bases in frame from base 1. Trimming accounts for 2 bases at V and 8 bases at J, while the number of junction bases matched to no gene is 8.

The receptor was isolated from a human donor in good health (CMV status not recorded). Some clones in this sample may be carry-over from other donors' samples. The starting material was CD8+ T cells from cultured PBMCs, obtained from culture after CMV antigen stimulation. Rearrangement joined TRBV7-6 to TRBJ2-1; 8 central bases correspond to TRBD1. The nucleotides are TGTGCCAGCAGCTTATCAGGGGGCGACGGCGATGAGCAGTTCTTC. This codes for CASSLSGGDGDEQFF.